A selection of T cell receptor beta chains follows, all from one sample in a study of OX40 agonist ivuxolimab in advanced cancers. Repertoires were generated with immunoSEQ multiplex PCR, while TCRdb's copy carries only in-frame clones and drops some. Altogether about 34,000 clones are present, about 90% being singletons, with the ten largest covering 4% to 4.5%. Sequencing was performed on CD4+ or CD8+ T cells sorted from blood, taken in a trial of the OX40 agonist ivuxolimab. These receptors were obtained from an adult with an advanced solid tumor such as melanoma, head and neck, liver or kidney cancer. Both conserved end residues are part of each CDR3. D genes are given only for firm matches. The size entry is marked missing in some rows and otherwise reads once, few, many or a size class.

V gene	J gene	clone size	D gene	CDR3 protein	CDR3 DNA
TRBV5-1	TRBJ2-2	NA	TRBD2	CASSLLAVGGELFF	TGCGCCAGCAGCTTGCTAGCGGTGGGCGGGGAGCTGTTTTTT
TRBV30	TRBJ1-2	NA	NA	CAWSRRGDLYGYTF	TGTGCCTGGAGCCGAAGGGGAGACCTTTATGGCTACACCTTC
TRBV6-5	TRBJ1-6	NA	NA	CASSYSSIRRDSPLHF	TGTGCCAGCAGTTACTCGTCTATAAGGAGGGATTCACCCCTCCACTTT
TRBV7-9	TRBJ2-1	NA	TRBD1	CASSLARTGQYNEQFF	TGTGCCAGCAGCTTAGCTAGGACAGGGCAGTACAATGAGCAGTTCTTC
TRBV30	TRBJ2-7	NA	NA	CAWTPAGGLTYEQYF	TGTGCCTGGACCCCCGCAGGGGGGCTTACCTACGAGCAGTACTTC
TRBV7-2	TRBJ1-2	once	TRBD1	CASSMTGGQIGYTF	TGTGCCAGCAGCATGACAGGGGGCCAGATCGGCTACACCTTC
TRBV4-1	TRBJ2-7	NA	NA	CASSQDLALTFYEQYF	TGCGCCAGCAGCCAAGACCTAGCCCTTACCTTCTACGAGCAGTACTTC
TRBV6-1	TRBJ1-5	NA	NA	CASSESTGMAQPQHF	TGTGCCAGCAGTGAAAGCACGGGGATGGCTCAGCCCCAGCATTTT
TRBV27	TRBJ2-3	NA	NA	CASSSADTDTQYF	TGTGCCAGCAGTTCGGCGGACACAGATACGCAGTATTTT
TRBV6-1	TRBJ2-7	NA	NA	CASSNPGRGRYEQYF	TGTGCCAGCAGTAACCCAGGACGGGGCAGATACGAGCAGTACTTC
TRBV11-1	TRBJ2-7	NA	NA	CASSLEQAASYEQYF	TGTGCCAGCAGCTTAGAGCAGGCCGCTTCCTACGAGCAGTACTTC
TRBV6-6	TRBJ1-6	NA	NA	CASSYSLMVNALHF	TGTGCCAGCAGTTACTCCCTTATGGTCAATGCCCTCCACTTT
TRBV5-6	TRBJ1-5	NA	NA	CASSFRSGANQPQHF	TGTGCCAGCAGCTTTAGGTCAGGGGCCAATCAGCCCCAGCATTTT
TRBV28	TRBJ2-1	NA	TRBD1	CASSSPTGMVNEQFF	TGTGCCAGCAGTTCTCCGACAGGGATGGTTAATGAGCAGTTCTTC
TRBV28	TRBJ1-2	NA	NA	CASSRTTSNYGYTF	TGTGCCAGCAGCCGGACAACCTCTAACTATGGCTACACCTTC
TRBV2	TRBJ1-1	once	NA	CASSVQNTEAFF	TGTGCCAGCAGTGTCCAGAACACTGAAGCTTTCTTT
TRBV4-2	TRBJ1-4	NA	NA	CASSPEQGRREKLFF	TGTGCCAGCAGCCCAGAACAGGGAAGAAGGGAAAAACTGTTTTTT
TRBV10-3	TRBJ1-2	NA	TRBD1	CAIRSPGTGGIELAGYTF	TGTGCCATCAGATCTCCCGGGACAGGGGGGATTGAGTTAGCTGGCTACACCTTC
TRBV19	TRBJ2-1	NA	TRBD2	CASRQTSGKGEQFF	TGTGCCAGTAGACAGACTAGCGGGAAGGGTGAGCAGTTCTTC
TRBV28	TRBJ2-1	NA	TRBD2	CASTILAGVGYNEQFF	TGTGCCAGCACCATACTAGCGGGAGTTGGGTACAATGAGCAGTTCTTC
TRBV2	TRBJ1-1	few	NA	CASFGEPNTEAFF	TGTGCCAGCTTTGGGGAACCGAACACTGAAGCTTTCTTT
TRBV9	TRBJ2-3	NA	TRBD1	CASSAQGATTDTQYF	TGTGCCAGCAGCGCACAGGGGGCCACCACAGATACGCAGTATTTT
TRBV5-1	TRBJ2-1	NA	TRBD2	CASSLHGGVGEQFF	TGCGCCAGCAGCCTCCACGGGGGGGTTGGTGAGCAGTTCTTC
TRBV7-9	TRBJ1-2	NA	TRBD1	CASSLGGTGYGYTF	TGTGCCAGCAGCTTAGGGGGGACAGGCTATGGCTACACCTTC
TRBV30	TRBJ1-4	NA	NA	CAWATGLREKLFF	TGTGCCTGGGCCACAGGATTGCGGGAAAAACTGTTTTTT
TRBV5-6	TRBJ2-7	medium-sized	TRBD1	CASSYGTGGYEQYF	TGTGCCAGCAGCTACGGGACAGGGGGCTACGAGCAGTACTTC
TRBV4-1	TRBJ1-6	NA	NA	CASSQATDPNSPLHF	TGCGCCAGCAGCCAAGCGACGGACCCTAATTCACCCCTCCACTTT
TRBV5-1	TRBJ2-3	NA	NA	CASRGETPSTDTQYF	TGCGCCAGCAGGGGGGAGACCCCTAGCACAGATACGCAGTATTTT
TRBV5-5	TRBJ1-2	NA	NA	CASSFERGQVGYTF	TGTGCCAGCAGCTTTGAGCGGGGGCAAGTCGGCTACACCTTC
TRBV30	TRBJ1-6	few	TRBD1	CAWSAGGRNSPLHF	TGTGCCTGGAGTGCAGGGGGCAGGAATTCACCCCTCCACTTT
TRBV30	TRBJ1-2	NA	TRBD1	CALTLDRLFIGYTF	TGTGCCTTGACCCTGGACAGGCTTTTTATAGGCTACACCTTC
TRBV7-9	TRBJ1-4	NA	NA	CASSYLSRLPEKLFF	TGTGCCAGCAGCTATCTCTCGAGGCTTCCCGAAAAACTGTTTTTT
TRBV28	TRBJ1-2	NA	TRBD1	CASSLLGTANYGYTF	TGTGCCAGCAGTCTGCTCGGGACAGCTAACTATGGCTACACCTTC
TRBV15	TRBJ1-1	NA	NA	CATSREYGNTEAFF	TGTGCCACCAGCAGAGAGTACGGGAACACTGAAGCTTTCTTT
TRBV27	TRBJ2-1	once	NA	CASSLWGGRNEQFF	TGTGCCAGCAGTTTATGGGGGGGGCGGAATGAGCAGTTCTTC
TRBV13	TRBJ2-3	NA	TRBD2	CASSLALGGTDTQYF	TGTGCCAGCAGCTTAGCTCTCGGGGGGACAGATACGCAGTATTTT
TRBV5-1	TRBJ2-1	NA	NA	CASSSRLGEQFF	TGCGCCAGCAGCTCAAGGTTGGGTGAGCAGTTCTTC
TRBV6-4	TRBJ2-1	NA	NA	CASSDKELRGNFYNEQFF	TGTGCCAGCAGTGATAAAGAGCTTCGGGGGAACTTCTACAATGAGCAGTTCTTC
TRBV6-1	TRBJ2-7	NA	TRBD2	CASSGTSGGAWEQYF	TGTGCCAGCAGTGGGACTAGCGGGGGGGCCTGGGAGCAGTACTTC
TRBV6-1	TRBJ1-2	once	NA	CASTDGLPALYGYTF	TGTGCCAGCACCGACGGACTCCCGGCTTTGTATGGCTACACCTTC
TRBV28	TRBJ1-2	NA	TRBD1	CASSSGQGFGYGYTF	TGTGCCAGCAGTTCTGGACAGGGGTTCGGCTATGGCTACACCTTC
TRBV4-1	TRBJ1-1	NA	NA	CASSQGVRDTEAFF	TGCGCCAGCAGCCAAGGGGTTAGGGACACTGAAGCTTTCTTT
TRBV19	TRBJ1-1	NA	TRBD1	CASSIDPRQGFPNTEAFF	TGTGCCAGTAGTATAGACCCGAGACAGGGGTTCCCGAACACTGAAGCTTTCTTT
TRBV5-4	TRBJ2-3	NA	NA	CASSRRDSTDTQYF	TGTGCCAGCAGCCGCAGGGACAGCACAGATACGCAGTATTTT
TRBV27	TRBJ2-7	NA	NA	CATRGRTSYEQYF	TGTGCCACCCGTGGAAGAACCTCCTACGAGCAGTACTTC
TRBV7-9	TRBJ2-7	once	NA	CASSLAMGRGDEQYF	TGTGCCAGCAGCTTAGCCATGGGCAGGGGCGACGAGCAGTACTTC
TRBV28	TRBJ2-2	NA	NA	CAIEPASNTGELFF	TGTGCCATCGAACCGGCATCGAACACCGGGGAGCTGTTTTTT